This T cell receptor (beta chain) was profiled in a study of PD-1 blockade in classical Hodgkin lymphoma (TCRdb year 2020). A note on the overall study: Nivolumab dosing was 3 mg/kg intravenously every 2 weeks, continuing until either disease progression or unacceptable toxicity. The study used TCR beta sequencing and CyTOF to define a peripheral blood immune signature of response to PD-1 blockade in classical Hodgkin lymphoma. The paper's findings and limits, for the study overall: Diversity was lower in patients who began nivolumab less than 1 year after ASCT, so these patients were left out of later analyses to avoid confounding by immune reconstitution. Newly diagnosed patients were reported to have lower baseline TCR diversity than healthy donors, and relapsed/refractory patients were reported to have lower baseline TCR diversity still. The study was limited to a single clinical trial cohort, and causes of repertoire differences, possibly disease activity or prior therapy, remained undefined. A significant rise by C4D1 was seen in CD4+ but not CD8+ TCR diversity (p=0.0027 vs p=0.16), with the rise being most apparent in complete responders (p=0.02). Trial patients with a complete response had baseline diversity similar to that of newly diagnosed patients, while partial responders and progressors had significantly lower diversity.

In light of the paper, this sample's time point label describes: cycle 2 day 1 (C2D1) of nivolumab. Relapse after autologous stem cell transplantation had occurred in all trial patients, and cohorts A, B and C were distinguished by prior brentuximab vedotin exposure. The trial cohort included 55 to 65 patients with relapsed/refractory classical Hodgkin lymphoma, and each patient had a best overall response of complete response, partial response or progressive disease. Trial patients were treated with single-agent nivolumab in the multi-cohort phase II CheckMate 205 trial. An independent review committee assessed best overall response by applying the 2007 International Working Group response criteria. PBMCs from the trial were collected at three points: immediately before nivolumab initiation (C1D1), and during therapy at cycle 2 day 1 and cycle 4 day 1. Peripheral blood was collected in 8 mL Vacutainer Cell Preparation Tubes, from which PBMCs were isolated by centrifugation and then cryopreserved.

Remarks on this clone: Its antigen target is currently unknown. Base quality data are lacking; no much larger clone is found one base away.

Taken from cysteine to phenylalanine, the CDR3 has 14 residues. Left in the record is the CDR3 DNA by itself, 42 bases read in frame from the first base. The V end gives up 4 bases and the J end 3 bases, leaving 5 bases in the junction not matched to a gene. The germline V gene encodes CDR1 SGHRS and CDR2 YFSETQ. The Qiagen DNeasy kit was used to extract genomic DNA from unsorted PBMCs and from the negatively selected CD4+ and CD8+ fractions. TCR beta CDR3 regions were amplified by immunoSEQ multiplex PCR using primers annealing to V and J segments. Amplification bias was minimized using a synthetic immune receptor repertoire, and residual bias was removed computationally after sequencing. In the original analysis: Repertoire diversity was quantified as the Shannon entropy index using custom Python scripts. Unsorted, CD4+ and CD8+ repertoires were examined separately, except in combined analyses, for which CD4+ and CD8+ sequences were merged in silico. Clonal expansion was defined as a frequency increase of at least 2-fold after treatment compared with C1D1, and clones undetected at baseline were assigned a pseudocount of 0.5. Singleton clones were defined as clones with 0 or 1 copy at C1D1, and non-singleton clones were defined as clones with 2 or more copies. Clones expanded in unsorted samples were assigned a CD4+, CD8+ or unknown annotation through matching of protein sequences in sorted samples from the same patient. Wilcoxon tests were applied to paired samples to test diversity changes from C1D1 to C4D1. Drawn from immuneACCESS, this table holds only the in-frame rearrangements with V and J called that TCRdb kept. Clones are partly lost; checked studies trace under half to an unresolved V gene and leave the rest unexplained. That table furnishes V, J and clone size, whereas the DNA furnished D and trimming. The sample table records 98,000 or so clones; approximately 90% of these occur just once. The leading ten clones occupy nearly 20% of the sample.

Recombination connected TRBV5-1 to TRBJ2-7, and TRBD1 matches 9 of the central bases. The clonotype was recovered from a human donor with classical Hodgkin lymphoma. This specimen was peripheral blood mononuclear cells (PBMCs), taken before the second cycle of nivolumab. The CDR3 amino acid sequence is: CASSTRTGDYEQYF. The DNA is as follows: TGCGCCAGCAGCACCCGGACAGGGGACTACGAGCAGTACTTC.